The clone carrying this TCR beta chain showed up just a few times. V shed 6 bases, J shed 4 bases, and the junction held 2 bases outside the gene matches. The CDR3 has 13 residues. Germline V lookup: CDR1 MNHEY, CDR2 SVGAGI. This record belongs to a study of T cell responses to AZD1222 COVID-19 vaccine. Profiled with immunoSEQ multiplex PCR; TCRdb holds only in-frame clones, not every one. The table shows roughly 70,000 clones, with 79% occurring only once. The receptor comes from an adult in good health. Material: peripheral blood, obtained on day 0 of MenACWY control vaccination. This rearrangement joins TRBV6-5 to TRBJ2-1, with 8 nucleotides matching TRBD1. In nucleotides, the CDR3 is TGTGCCAGCAGACAGGGGGGTTACAATGAGCAGTTCTTC. Encoded protein: CASRQGGYNEQFF.